This T cell receptor (beta chain) is drawn from a study of cytomegalovirus exposure and HLA in healthy donors (TCRdb year 2017). Broadly, across the study: An earlier analysis of approximately 550 of the donors reported 250 to 350 Gb of sequence data and 100 million to 130 million unique TCR beta sequences from approximately 180 million T cells. Roughly 300 gigabases of sequencing data and around 88 million unique TCR sequences made up an early release that covered 500 to 650 HLA-typed donors. Among the approximately 400 genotyped donors, around 81% belonged to the genetic ancestry cluster associated with self-reported Caucasian donors. The study aimed to test whether cataloging public T cell receptors could reveal signatures of past pathogen exposure. Using immunosequencing, the study profiled T cell repertoires from around 680 subjects and related those repertoires to cytomegalovirus serostatus. Besides the first cohort of about 730 subjects, a separate validation cohort made up of 90 to 150 different subjects was used. High-throughput TCR immunosequencing, statistical association of individual TCRs with disease status, and machine learning were combined to predict cytomegalovirus infection status. In a later analysis, previously published TCR beta repertoires from 550 to 750 donors were re-analyzed and high-resolution HLA genotyping was added so that TCR occurrence patterns could be studied. In the later analysis, no new phenotypic data were used to find candidate immune exposures; instead, reliance was placed on TCR beta sequences and their occurrence across donors. An earlier analysis of approximately 640 of the donors applied high-throughput TCR beta sequencing to assess whether each TCR beta V gene segment acted as functional or pseudogenic. Donor age, sex, ethnicity and CMV serostatus were compiled alongside the repertoire data. In a later genetic analysis, genome-wide SNP genotypes for about 60% of the 666 donors were used, and that subset was treated as a discovery cohort. Every repertoire in the discovery cohort had been generated on one and the same sequencing platform. HLA typing covered class I and class II loci at four-digit resolution. Typing coverage varied by locus: roughly 629-630 donors for A, B, C, DRB1 and DQB1; approximately 500 for DQA1; some 610 for DPA1; approximately 450 for DPB1. Because of strong linkage in the cohort, roughly five DR-DQ haplotypes were treated as single units for association and clustering. On average, roughly 200,000 unique TCR beta nucleotide sequences were sequenced per donor among 398 genotyped donors of the cohort, with roughly a sixth of those sequences being non-productive.

The paper as a whole reports these results and caveats: A further reported finding was that TCR beta sequences accurately predicted the HLA-A and HLA-B alleles for most subjects in the first cohort. In a later analysis, most CMV-associated TCR beta chains were found to appear HLA-restricted, with HLA associations seemingly driven largely by CMV exposure. According to the authors, the approach could potentially be generalized to other disease states and immunological phenotypes. A total of fewer than 200 TCR beta chains were listed by the study as associated with cytomegalovirus. Specific HLA alleles were associated with over 15,000 TCR beta sequences at a false discovery rate of 0.05 in a later analysis. Correlated functional status among segregating V segments might be attributable to linkage disequilibrium, but an unknown experimental factor could not be ruled out. The cohort was sequenced for TCR beta chains only, and without alpha or paired-chain data the features that could be detected were limited. Because counts were too low, about 15 rarely observed V segments, including chromosome 9 orphons, were left out of the earlier analysis of 587 of the donors. The presence/absence analyses assumed that sequencing depth was roughly uniform across donors, and that assumption may not be true. A cluster of highly shared sequence variants was judged likely to be a technical artifact of the sequencing pipeline. In a later genetic analysis, a missense DCLRE1C variant was associated with V-gene and J-gene trimming of TCR beta chains, and the association was replicated in an independent cohort. CMV serostatus was the only immune exposure information available for the cohort. The 87-base-pair reads could not distinguish some IMGT-functional V segments, including TRBV6-2 and TRBV6-3, so those segments were excluded. Across donors, most TCR sequences were observed very rarely, whereas some public TCRs were present in many individuals. In both the original and validation cohorts, the classifier was reported to diagnose cytomegalovirus status with high specificity and sensitivity. Strong co-occurrence of HLA alleles, especially DR and DQ, made assigning TCR associations to individual alleles difficult. Because HLA typing was missing for some donors at each locus, association tests included only the typed subset. According to a later analysis, TCR association rates differed among HLA loci, with DRB1 alleles showing the most associated TCRs and HLA-C alleles showing the fewest. In a later genetic analysis, fewer N-insertions in productive TCRs were reported among donors in an Asian-associated ancestry cluster than the approximately 670-donor mean. In vitro tests confirmed that a few of the cytomegalovirus-associated TCR beta chains recognize cytomegalovirus antigens. A later analysis reported that several top co-occurrence clusters appeared linked to parvovirus B19, influenza, CMV and Epstein-Barr virus. In a later analysis, HLA-associated TCR beta chains were found to be more clonally expanded and to have lower generation probabilities than equally common non-associated chains. In an earlier analysis of roughly 500 of the donors, most TCR beta V segments appeared in productive rearrangements about 87% or about 30% of the time, broadly matching IMGT annotations.

Relative to germline, V is 7 bases shorter and J is 5 bases shorter, with 11 bases between their ends. The CDR3 starts with the cysteine, ends with the phenylalanine, and has 12 residues. The entry retains the CDR3 DNA only, 36 bases that are in frame from base 1. From the germline V gene, CDR1 is MDHEN and CDR2 is SYDVKM. To prepare the library, the immunoSEQ multiplex PCR assay was applied. For the multiplex PCR, a mixture combining 60 forward primers for TCR Vbeta segments and 13 reverse primers for TCR Jbeta segments was used. Amplification of the CDR3 region of rearranged TCR beta genes was performed with a multiplex PCR assay on genomic DNA. The amplified TCR beta libraries were sequenced on the Illumina HiSeq System as 87-base-pair reads. Processing in the source paper ran as follows. In a later analysis, some 80 million unique TCR beta chains were counted across the 650 to 700 repertoires, and around 11 million of these chains were shared by at least two donors. Raw reads were error-corrected and collapsed into unique sequences with a nearest-neighbor algorithm that merged closely related sequences to remove PCR and sequencing errors. Alignment of CDR3 sequences to IMGT reference sequences was used to assign V, D and J gene segments. For a sequence to be retained, at least a six-nucleotide match to both a V gene segment and a J gene segment was required. A rearrangement counted as productive if the CDR3 had no stop codons and remained in frame with V and J, and every other rearrangement counted as non-productive. Following IMGT convention, CDR3 was defined as the stretch from the second conserved V-encoded cysteine to the conserved J-encoded phenylalanine. Sequences without an unambiguous match to a single V gene segment were excluded from the earlier analysis of 500 to 700 of the donors. An earlier analysis of 587 of the donors classified V segments as functional when productive rearrangements were above 56.7% and as segregating when the standard deviation between donors was above 5%. A statistical classification framework was built for diagnosing cytomegalovirus status from the catalog of TCR beta chain sequences. In a later analysis, V and J genes were assigned by comparing TCR nucleotide sequences against IMGT/GENE-DB human TR gene sequences. A later analysis assigned CDR3 sequences and most-parsimonious VDJ recombination scenarios with the TCRdist pipeline. In a later analysis, every TCR beta chain was defined by the combination of its CDR3 amino acid sequence and its V-gene family, and reads without a unique V-gene family were dropped. A later analysis removed several hundred highly shared, low-generation-probability nucleotide sequences to deal with suspected cross-contamination and a sequencing artifact. For each public chain, a later analysis derived a clonal expansion index from normalized ranks of inferred template counts within each repertoire. In a later analysis, generation probabilities were computed using a VDJ recombination model fitted to out-of-frame rearrangements, and the results were checked against IGoR. Hypergeometric tests were used in a later analysis to score TCR-TCR, TCR-HLA and TCR-CMV co-occurrence, with a repertoire-size bias correction applied to the TCR pairs. False discovery rates were estimated in a later analysis by permuting HLA or CMV assignments 20 times. In a later analysis, co-occurring TCRs were grouped using DBSCAN, with TCRdist sequence similarity added in when clustering inside HLA-allele-positive subsets. Repertoires with fewer than 30,000 or more than 120,000 public chains were left out of co-occurrence clustering, as were about 5 repertoires with anomalous nucleotide sharing. In its TCRdb copy, this immuneACCESS table keeps in-frame sequences only and misses some clones. Where compared with another copy, unresolved V genes explain less than half of these, and the others have no known cause. The DNA gave D and trimming, while V, J and clone size come from that table. This sample holds about 160,000 clones; roughly 80% were observed only once. The top ten hold about 4.6% of the sample.

The table lists this clone with a few counts. It has no known antigen specificity. Nothing much larger sits one base from this clone, and base qualities are not available. The cohort consisted of fewer than 700 healthy bone marrow donors. At the time of sampling, every cohort member was nominally healthy, though immune exposures that went unrecorded were likely present. The donor tested CMV seronegative and was one of the 352 seronegative cohort members. A peripheral blood sample was provided by each donor, and peripheral blood mononuclear cells were used for TCR beta sequencing. The Qiagen DNeasy Blood Extraction Kit was used to extract genomic DNA from the blood cell samples.

The sequenced sample was PBMCs. This clonotype was obtained from a man aged 40-55 years in good health and CMV-seronegative. The rearrangement combines TRBV28 with TRBJ1-1, with TRBD1 perhaps the D gene, on 6 matching bases. The nucleotides are TGTGCCAGCACCCTTACAGGGACTGAAGCTTTCTTT. This gives the protein CASTLTGTEAFF.